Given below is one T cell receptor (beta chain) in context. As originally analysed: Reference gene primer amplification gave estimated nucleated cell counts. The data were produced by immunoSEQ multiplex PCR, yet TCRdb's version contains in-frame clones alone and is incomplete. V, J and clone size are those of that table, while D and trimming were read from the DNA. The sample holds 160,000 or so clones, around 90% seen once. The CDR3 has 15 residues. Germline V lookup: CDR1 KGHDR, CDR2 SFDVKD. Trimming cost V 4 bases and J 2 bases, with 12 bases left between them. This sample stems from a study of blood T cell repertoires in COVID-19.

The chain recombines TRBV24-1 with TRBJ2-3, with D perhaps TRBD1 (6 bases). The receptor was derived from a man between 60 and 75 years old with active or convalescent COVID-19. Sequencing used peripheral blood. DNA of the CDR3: TGTGCCACCAGTGACCCGGGACAAACCACAGATACGCAGTATTTT. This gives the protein CATSDPGQTTDTQYF.